The clone carrying this T cell receptor beta chain has just one count. Its antigen remains unknown. These data are taken from a study of cytomegalovirus exposure and HLA in healthy donors. The CDR3 is 14 amino acids. From germline, CDR1 is SGHTA and CDR2 FQGNSA. With V trimmed by 3 bases and J by 6 bases, 5 bases remained unmatched. Findings of the study overall: Excluded: some indistinguishable V segments such as TRBV6-2 and TRBV6-3.

Researchers ran the PCR with 60 Vbeta and 13 Jbeta primers. Generated by immunoSEQ multiplex PCR, the TCRdb table keeps only in-frame clones and is missing some. The repertoire holds some 150,000 clones, more than 75% seen once, with roughly 1.1% in the top ten. This TCR was recovered from a male donor in good health and CMV-seronegative. The specimen sequenced was PBMCs. V is TRBV7-2 and J is TRBJ2-7; TRBD1 aligns across 10 bases. The CDR3 here is CASSLGQGISEQYF. The CDR3 coding sequence is TGTGCCAGCAGCTTGGGACAGGGGATAAGCGAGCAGTACTTC.